The 15 T cell receptor beta chains in this list originate from one sample, sequenced in a study of cytomegalovirus exposure and HLA in healthy donors. Repertoires were generated with immunoSEQ multiplex PCR, while TCRdb's copy carries only in-frame clones and drops some. This table has 90,000 to 150,000 clones, more than 75% appearing once. The sequencing input was PBMCs. Source of these receptors: a young woman in good health and CMV-seropositive.

CDR3 loop: CASSQPDRGFTSPLHF. The CDR3, as DNA: TGCGCCAGCAGTCAGCCGGACAGGGGGTTTACTTCACCCCTCCACTTT. The chain carries TRBV23-1 and TRBJ1-6; 10 bases match TRBD1. TRBV23-1 is an ORF for which the function is uncertain. CDR3 length: 16 amino acids. J was trimmed by 9 bases and V by 3 bases; bases with no gene match: 8.

The chain employs TRBV19 and TRBJ1-2, with TRBD1 matching 7 bases. The CDR3 is made up of 13 amino acids. Germline V lookup: CDR1 LNHDA, CDR2 SQIVND (reference sequence). Trimming removed 4 bases from V and 4 bases from J; junction bases left unmatched: 3. The CDR3 DNA sequence: TGTGCCAGTAGTAAAACAGGGGTCTATGGCTACACCTTC. Translation: CASSKTGVYGYTF.

The rearrangement links TRBV9 to TRBJ2-1; 12 bases align to TRBD2. CDR3 length equals 16 residues. Per germline, CDR1 SGDLS and CDR2 YYNGEE. The V gene end was trimmed by 4 bases and the J gene end by 4 bases; junction bases not matched to a gene: 6. Here the CDR3 DNA reads TGTGCCAGCAGCCCCCTGACTAGCGGGAGTTACAATGAGCAGTTCTTC. Its protein product is CASSPLTSGSYNEQFF.

The chain employs TRBV25-1 and TRBJ1-1; 10 positions agree with TRBD1. Germline CDR1 MGHDK, CDR2 SYGVNS. The ends lost 4 bases at V and 1 base at J; junction bases unmatched: 9. CDR3 size: 17 residues. The CDR3 region is CASSADRGMAGNTEAFF. As DNA, the CDR3 is TGTGCCAGCAGTGCGGACAGGGGGATGGCAGGGAACACTGAAGCTTTCTTT.

On this clone: The junction shows a germline mismatch at one end, possibly a read error. The chain uses TRBV28 and TRBJ2-7; a weak D match, TRBD1 (6 bases). The CDR3 length is 13 residues. Per germline, CDR1 MDHEN and CDR2 SYDVKM. CDR3 sequence: CASSSGTLPRRDF. The DNA for the CDR3 is TGTGCCAGCAGTTCAGGGACACTCCCCCGTCGAGACTTC.

This clone was seen once. This chain connects TRBV5-6 to TRBJ2-3; maybe TRBD2 (5 bases). Germline loops: CDR1 SGHDT, CDR2 YYEEEE. The V end was cut by 0 bases, the J end by 5 bases, with 10 bases between. The CDR3 extends over 14 amino acids. CDR3 coding DNA: TGTGCCAGCAGCTTGGGAGGGCGAGGAGATACGCAGTATTTT. Amino acid sequence: CASSLGGRGDTQYF. Using reference TRBV5-6 and TRBJ2-3 for the parts outside the CDR3, the full variable domain is DAGVTQSPTHLIKTRGQQVTLRCSPKSGHDTVSWYQQALGQGPQFIFQYYEEEERQRGNFPDRFSGHQFPNYSSELNVNALLLGDSALYLCASSLGGRGDTQYFGPGTRLTVL.

The chain combines TRBV5-1 with TRBJ2-1; 7 bases fit TRBD1. V shed 0 bases and J 2 bases; nucleotides not matched to a gene: 5. In germline, CDR1 is SGHRS, CDR2 YFSETQ. The CDR3 consists of 16 residues. CDR3 sequence: CASSLAATGPYNEQFF. The CDR3 DNA follows: TGCGCCAGCAGCTTGGCTGCGACAGGGCCCTACAATGAGCAGTTCTTC.

The V and J genes are TRBV2 and TRBJ1-5; D gene uncertain. Germline V gene sequence: CDR1 SNHLY, CDR2 FYNNEI. This CDR3 has 13 amino acids. The germline V and J ends were trimmed by 5 bases and 3 bases, with 8 bases remaining between them. CDR3 DNA sequence: TGTGCCAGCAGTAATACTCACAATCAGCCCCAGCATTTT. It specifies CASSNTHNQPQHF.

The V and J genes are TRBV7-2 and TRBJ1-1; maybe TRBD1 (6 bases). The CDR3 sequence is 16 residues long. Trimming cost V 1 base and J 4 bases, with 16 bases left between them. Germline values: CDR1 SGHTA, CDR2 FQGNSA. The DNA for the CDR3 is TGTGCCAGCAGCTTAGGGAGTCCAGGGGCCGGCACTGAAGCTTTCTTT. The encoded protein is CASSLGSPGAGTEAFF. Drawing the rest from reference TRBV7-2 and TRBJ1-1, the complete variable domain is GAGVSQSPSNKVTEKGKDVELRCDPISGHTALYWYRQSLGQGLEFLIYFQGNSAPDKSGLPSDRFSAERTGGSVSTLTIQRTQQEDSAVYLCASSLGSPGAGTEAFFGQGTRLTVV.

V and J are TRBV6-1 and TRBJ1-2; D may be TRBD1 (5 bases). The CDR3 spans 13 residues. Germline CDR1 MNHNS, CDR2 SASEGT. V was trimmed by 6 bases and J by 8 bases, leaving 16 bases between them. The CDR3 DNA follows: TGTGCCAGCAGCCCTTCAGGGTATTCAGGCTACACCTTC. This sequence encodes CASSPSGYSGYTF.

This chain joins TRBV18 and TRBJ1-2; 9 bases are shared with TRBD1. The V gene end was trimmed by 6 bases and the J gene end by 6 bases; junction bases not matched to a gene: 8. CDR1 is KGHSH, CDR2 LQKENI, per germline. This CDR3 has 14 residues. CDR3 coding DNA: TGTGCCAGCTCGCCGTTGACAGGGGGTGATGGCTACACCTTC. Translated: CASSPLTGGDGYTF.

The CDR3 DNA sequence: TGTGCCAGCAGGCGTTACGACAGTTTTCGTGAAGCTTTCTTT. Its protein product is CASRRYDSFREAFF. The chain links TRBV27 to TRBJ1-1; tentatively, D is TRBD1 (5 bases). The CDR3 totals 14 residues. CDR1 and CDR2 from the germline V gene are MNHEY and SMNVEV (reference sequence). V was cut by 6 bases and J by 7 bases, with 18 bases left in between.

The V gene is TRBV9, the J gene TRBJ2-5, with a weak D call TRBD2 (6 bases). Germline loops: CDR1 SGDLS, CDR2 YYNGEE. The CDR3 runs 14 residues. V was shortened by 0 bases and J by 4 bases, with 10 bases between the two germline ends. The CDR3: CASSVATGGETQYF. The CDR3 DNA sequence: TGTGCCAGCAGCGTAGCTACCGGGGGAGAGACCCAGTACTTC.

This clone was seen more than once but under ten times. The chain employs TRBV13 and TRBJ2-7; D is undetermined. In germline, CDR1 is PRHDT, CDR2 FYEKMQ (reference sequence). This CDR3 has 13 residues. V dropped 8 bases and J dropped 0 bases, with 11 bases sitting between them. The CDR3 DNA sequence: TGTGCCAGCGCTATGGGCTACTCCTACGAGCAGTACTTC. Protein sequence: CASAMGYSYEQYF.

This clone was recorded only once. V gene TRBV5-1 combines with J gene TRBJ2-1, with D unresolved. Trimming shortened V by 4 bases and J by 7 bases, and 15 bases separated the two germline ends. The CDR3 is made up of 14 amino acids. Germline CDR1 is SGHRS and CDR2 is YFSETQ. The CDR3 is CASSPTYRANEQFF. The CDR3 coding sequence is TGCGCCAGCAGCCCAACCTATCGAGCGAATGAGCAGTTCTTC.